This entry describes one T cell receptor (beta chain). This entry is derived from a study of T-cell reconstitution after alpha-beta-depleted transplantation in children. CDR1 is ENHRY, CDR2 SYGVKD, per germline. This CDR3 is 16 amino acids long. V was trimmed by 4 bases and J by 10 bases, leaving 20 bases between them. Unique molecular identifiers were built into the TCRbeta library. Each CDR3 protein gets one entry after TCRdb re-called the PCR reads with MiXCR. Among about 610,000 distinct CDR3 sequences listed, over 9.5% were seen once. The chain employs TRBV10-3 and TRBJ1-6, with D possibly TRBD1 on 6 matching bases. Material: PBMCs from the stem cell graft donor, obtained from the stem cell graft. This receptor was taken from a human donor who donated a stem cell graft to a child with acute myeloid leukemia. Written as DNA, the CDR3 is TGTGCCATCAGTGGATCCGGGGGCCAAGACGGATCACCCCTCCACTTT. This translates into CAISGSGGQDGSPLHF.